Given below is one T cell receptor beta chain in context. This entry belongs to a study of blood T cell repertoires in COVID-19. Study details: Acute and convalescent COVID-19 samples came from the United States, Italy and Spain.

Some clones are missing from TCRdb's copy, which holds only in-frame ones; the method was immunoSEQ multiplex PCR. The sample lists 210,000 or so clones; 89% were seen once. The germline V and J ends were trimmed by 7 bases and 0 bases, with 17 bases remaining between them. CDR3 length equals 16 residues. The germline CDR1 and CDR2 sequences are SGHRS and YFSETQ. This sequence was found in a man aged 40-49 years with acute or convalescent COVID-19. The J gene is TRBJ1-5, the V gene TRBV5-1; D might be TRBD1 (6 bases). What was sequenced was peripheral blood. CDR3 region: CASPGHRVLSNQPQHF. In DNA, the CDR3 is TGCGCCAGCCCGGGACACCGAGTCCTTAGCAATCAGCCCCAGCATTTT.